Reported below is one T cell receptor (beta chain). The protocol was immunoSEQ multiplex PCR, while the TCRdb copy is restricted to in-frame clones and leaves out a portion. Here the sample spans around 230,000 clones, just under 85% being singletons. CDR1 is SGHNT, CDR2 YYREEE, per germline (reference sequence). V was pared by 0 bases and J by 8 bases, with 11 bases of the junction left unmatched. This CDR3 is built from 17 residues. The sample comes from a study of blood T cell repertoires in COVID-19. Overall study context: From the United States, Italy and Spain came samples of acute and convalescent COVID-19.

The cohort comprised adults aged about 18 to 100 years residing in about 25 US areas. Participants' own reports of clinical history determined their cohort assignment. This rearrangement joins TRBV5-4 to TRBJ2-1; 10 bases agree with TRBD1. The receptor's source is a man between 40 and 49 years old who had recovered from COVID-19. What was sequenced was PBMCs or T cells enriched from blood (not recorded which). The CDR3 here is CASSLAWGQGYSYEQFF. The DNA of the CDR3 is TGTGCCAGCAGCTTGGCGTGGGGACAGGGGTATTCATATGAGCAGTTCTTC.